This T cell receptor (beta chain) was sequenced for a study of T cells after yellow fever vaccination. Looking at the study overall: The authors prepared low-cell-number fractions using SMART-Seq v4 Ultra Low Input. Study-wide findings and caveats: The study re-detected most primary-vaccination clones after the booster (96% CD4, almost 90% CD8). The bulk population could contribute abundant contaminating clonotypes to FACS-sorted repertoires.

Template-switching 5'RACE yielded the TCR cDNA; a universal primer site and UMIs were added in the process. Via MiXCR, TCRdb re-called the 5' RACE reads, giving one row per CDR3 protein. The data contain around 590,000 distinct CDR3 sequences, roughly 12% of them seen just once; the ten biggest clones take up 15%. On this clonotype itself: Its antigen remains unknown.

The germline V gene has CDR1 SGHNT and CDR2 YYREEE (reference sequence). The V and J ends lost 3 bases and 1 base respectively, with 14 bases between them. This CDR3 is built from 16 residues. The rearrangement joins TRBV5-4 to TRBJ2-1; possible D gene TRBD1, 5 bases. The sample here was PBMCs, taken on the day of the yellow fever booster vaccination. The source is a man under 40 who received the YFV17D yellow fever vaccine. CDR3 sequence: CASSSAQGRSYNEQFF. The CDR3 region has the DNA TGTGCCAGCAGCTCGGCGCAGGGCCGATCCTACAATGAGCAGTTCTTC.